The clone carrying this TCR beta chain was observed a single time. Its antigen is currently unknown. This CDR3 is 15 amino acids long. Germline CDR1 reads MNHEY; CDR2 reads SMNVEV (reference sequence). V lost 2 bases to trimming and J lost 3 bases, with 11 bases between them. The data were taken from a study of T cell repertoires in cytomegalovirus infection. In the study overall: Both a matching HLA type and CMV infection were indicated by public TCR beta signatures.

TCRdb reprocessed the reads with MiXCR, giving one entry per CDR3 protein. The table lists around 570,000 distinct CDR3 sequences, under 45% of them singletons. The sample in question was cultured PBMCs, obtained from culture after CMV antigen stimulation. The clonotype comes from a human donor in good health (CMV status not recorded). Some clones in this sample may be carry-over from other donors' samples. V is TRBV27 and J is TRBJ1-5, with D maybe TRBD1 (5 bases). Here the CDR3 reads CASSLHWGDNQPQHF. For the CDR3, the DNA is TGTGCCAGCAGTTTACATTGGGGCGACAATCAGCCCCAGCATTTT.